This is a list of T cell receptor beta chains from one sample in a study of identifying expanded T cells in peripheral blood. The table came from immunoSEQ multiplex PCR; TCRdb's copy has only in-frame clones and leaves some out. The sample has around 100,000 clones, over 75% seen once. Material for sequencing was blood. Receptors originate from a person aged 18 to 75 in good health. The CDR3 runs from the conserved cysteine through the conserved F or W. D genes are given only for firm matches. Some rows mark clone size as missing; the rest say once, few, many or name a class of expanded clone.

-	TRBJ2-2	-	TRBV14	TGTGCCAGCAGCCGAGCGGCGAACACCGGGGAGCTGTTTTTT	CASSRAANTGELFF
-	TRBJ1-4	-	TRBV5-5	TGTGCCAGCAGCTTGTACGGAGCAACTAATGAAAAACTGTTTTTT	CASSLYGATNEKLFF
-	TRBJ2-1	few	TRBV5-1	TGCGCCAGCAGCTTGGGGGTGCCGTACCTGATCTACAATGAGCAGTTCTTC	CASSLGVPYLIYNEQFF
TRBD1	TRBJ1-1	-	TRBV7-8	TGTGCCAGCAGCTGGGACAGGGCGGACACTGAAGCTTTCTTT	CASSWDRADTEAFF
-	TRBJ2-1	-	TRBV2	TGTGCCAGCACTCGGGACCACTACAATGAGCAGTTCTTC	CASTRDHYNEQFF
TRBD1	TRBJ2-7	-	TRBV6-1	TGTGCCAGCAGTGCTTACCCGGGGACAGGGTTAGGCGAGCAGTACTTC	CASSAYPGTGLGEQYF
-	TRBJ2-7	-	TRBV7-6	TGTGCCAGCAGCTTCTCCTACGAGCAGTACTTC	CASSFSYEQYF
-	TRBJ2-6	-	TRBV7-3	TGTGCCAGCAGCTTAGACTCAGGGGCCAACGTCCTGACTTTC	CASSLDSGANVLTF
-	TRBJ1-3	-	TRBV19	TGTGCCAGTAGTATGGTCGGCTTAGGAAACACCATATATTTT	CASSMVGLGNTIYF
-	TRBJ1-2	once	TRBV7-3	TGTGCCAGCAGCTTAGAGCCGGGGGTGGAGTACGGCTACACCTTC	CASSLEPGVEYGYTF
-	TRBJ1-2	-	TRBV6-1	TGTGCCAGCAGTGATGGGTGGTGGTGGGGCTACACCTTC	CASSDGWWWGYTF
-	TRBJ1-1	-	TRBV9	TGTGCCAGCAGCGTACTTGGACCGTCGAACACTGAAGCTTTCTTT	CASSVLGPSNTEAFF
-	TRBJ1-1	-	TRBV6-5	TGTGCCAGCAGTTACTCCAGAAAAGGGGCCACTGAAGCTTTCTTT	CASSYSRKGATEAFF
TRBD1	TRBJ1-2	-	TRBV5-1	TGCGCCAGCAGCCCTCTCGGACAGGGCGGTGATGGCTACACCTTC	CASSPLGQGGDGYTF